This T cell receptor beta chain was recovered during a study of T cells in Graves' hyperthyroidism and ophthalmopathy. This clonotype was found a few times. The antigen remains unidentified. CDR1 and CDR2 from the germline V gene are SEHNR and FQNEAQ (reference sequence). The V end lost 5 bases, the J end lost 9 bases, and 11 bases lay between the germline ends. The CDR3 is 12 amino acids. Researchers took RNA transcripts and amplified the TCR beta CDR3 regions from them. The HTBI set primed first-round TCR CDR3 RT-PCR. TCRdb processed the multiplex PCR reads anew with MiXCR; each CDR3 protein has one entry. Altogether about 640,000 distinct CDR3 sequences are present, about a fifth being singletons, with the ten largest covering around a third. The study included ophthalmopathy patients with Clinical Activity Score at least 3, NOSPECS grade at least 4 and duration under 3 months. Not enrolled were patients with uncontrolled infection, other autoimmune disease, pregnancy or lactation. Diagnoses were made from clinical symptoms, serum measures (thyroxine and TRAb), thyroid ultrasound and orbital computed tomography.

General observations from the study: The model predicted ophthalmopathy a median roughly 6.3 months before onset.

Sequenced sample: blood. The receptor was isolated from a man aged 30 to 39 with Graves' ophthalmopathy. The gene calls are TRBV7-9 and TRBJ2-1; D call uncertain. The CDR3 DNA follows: TGTGCCAGCAGCGTGAGCCCGAGTGAGCAGTTCTTC. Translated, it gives CASSVSPSEQFF. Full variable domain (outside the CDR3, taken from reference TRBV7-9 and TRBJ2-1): DTGVSQNPRHKITKRGQNVTFRCDPISEHNRLYWYRQTLGQGPEFLTYFQNEAQLEKSRLLSDRFSAERPKGSFSTLEIQRTEQGDSAMYLCASSVSPSEQFFGPGTRLTVL.